The 15 T cell receptor beta chains below come from one sample, sequenced in a study of CXCR3-negative and CXCR3-positive naive CD8 T cells. The libraries of TRB cDNA were prepared using 5' RACE with UMI labels. Reanalyzing the 5' RACE reads, TCRdb keeps one entry per CDR3 protein, without DNA. The sample holds 5,500 to 7,000 distinct CDR3 sequences. Specimen: naive CXCR3- CD8+ T cells from blood. Subset defined: CD45RO-CCR7+CD27+CD95- naive CD8+ T cells lacking CXCR3 (TNR3-). The source is a human donor in good health. Some clones in this sample may be carry-over from other donors' samples.

The chain is built from TRBV13 and TRBJ2-7. Germline assignment: CDR1 PRHDT and CDR2 FYEKMQ (reference sequence). The CDR3 is 13 residues long. CDR3: CASSFGQNYEQYF.

This clonotype is called medium-sized (0.01 to 0.1%) based on its frequency. This chain joins TRBV29-1 and TRBJ1-2. Germline assignment: CDR1 SQVTM and CDR2 ANQGSEA. CDR3 length: 13 residues. Here the CDR3 reads CSVDPEGYYGYTF.

By frequency, this clonotype registers medium-sized. The CDR3 is CASSFEGNRGYEQYF. The chain joins TRBV7-9 to TRBJ2-7; TCRdb gives TRBD1 as the D gene, but with no DNA this cannot be confirmed. Looked up from germline, CDR1 is SEHNR and CDR2 is FQNEAQ (reference sequence). CDR3 length: 15 residues.

CDR3 sequence reads: CASMGAETPHEQYF. This chain uses TRBV7-9 with TRBJ2-7; TCRdb proposes TRBD1, but this gene call is untestable without DNA. The CDR3 extends over 14 amino acids. Germline CDR1 SEHNR, CDR2 FQNEAQ (reference sequence).

This clonotype is called medium-sized based on its frequency. The chain uses TRBV20-1 and TRBJ1-2; TCRdb's D call, TRBD1, is unchecked because there is no DNA. Germline V gene lookup returns CDR1 DFQATT and CDR2 SNEGSKA (reference sequence). The CDR3 runs 14 residues. The CDR3 spells CSASRDSPRGGYTF.

The chain has TRBV29-1 and TRBJ1-1; TCRdb reports TRBD1, a call that lacks DNA to check it against. Germline assignment: CDR1 SQVTM and CDR2 ANQGSEA. This CDR3 region has 11 residues. CDR3 sequence reads: CSVGRGTEAFF. Drawing the rest from reference TRBV29-1 and TRBJ1-1, the complete variable domain is SAVISQKPSRDICQRGTSLTIQCQVDSQVTMMFWYRQQPGQSLTLIATANQGSEATYESGFVIDKFPISRPNLTFSTLTVSNMSPEDSSIYLCSVGRGTEAFFGQGTRLTVV.

This clonotype is labeled medium-sized based on frequency. The rearrangement uses TRBV29-1 and TRBJ2-1; TCRdb returns TRBD1, unconfirmable since there is no DNA. CDR1 and CDR2 (germline): SQVTM, ANQGSEA. This CDR3 has 15 amino acids. CDR3: CSVDRGGGFSNEQFF.

The chain couples TRBV14 to TRBJ2-2; the D call from TCRdb, TRBD1, cannot be confirmed without DNA. This CDR3 has 15 amino acids. Germline CDR1 reads SGHDN; CDR2 reads FVKESK. The CDR3 protein is CASSSLGEPTGELFF.

The chain joins TRBV20-1 to TRBJ2-7; TCRdb indicates TRBD1, and absent DNA this call remains unverified. Germline assignment: CDR1 DFQATT and CDR2 SNEGSKA (reference sequence). The CDR3 loop spans 14 amino acids. CDR3 amino acids: CSASDGTGALEQYF.

This chain joins TRBV6-5 and TRBJ2-1; TCRdb calls TRBD2, which cannot be checked without DNA. Germline CDR1 reads MNHEY; CDR2 reads SVGAGI. The CDR3 extends over 15 amino acids. The CDR3 sequence: CASSSLAGDINEQFF.

Frequency places this clonotype as medium-sized (0.01 to 0.1%). The chain has TRBV5-1 and TRBJ2-1. The V gene's germline CDR1 is SGHRS and CDR2 YFSETQ. This CDR3 is 14 amino acids long. The CDR3 reads CASSAWTADNEQFF.

This chain connects TRBV28 to TRBJ2-1; TCRdb's D call of TRBD2 is untestable without DNA. The CDR3 covers 14 residues. Germline CDR1 MDHEN, CDR2 SYDVKM. This CDR3 is CASSGTSGGTRQFF.

Judged by frequency, this clonotype is medium-sized. V is TRBV5-1 and J is TRBJ2-1; the TRBD1 assignment by TCRdb is unverifiable without DNA. This CDR3 comprises 15 residues. CDR1 SGHRS and CDR2 YFSETQ come from the germline V gene. The CDR3 spells CASSWGQGANNEQFF.

The gene calls are TRBV29-1 and TRBJ2-3. CDR3 length: 14 amino acids. Germline CDR1 and CDR2: SQVTM and ANQGSEA. The CDR3 loop reads CSVAGLPSTDTKYF.

The chain recombines TRBV29-1 with TRBJ1-2; the TCRdb D gene call, TRBD1, has no DNA to confirm it. Germline V lookup: CDR1 SQVTM, CDR2 ANQGSEA. The CDR3 runs 16 residues. CDR3 amino acids: CSVLSLGTGGKGGYTF.